One and the same sample provided the 23 T cell receptor beta chains below, sequenced in a study of blood T cell repertoires in COVID-19. The protocol was immunoSEQ multiplex PCR, while the TCRdb copy is restricted to in-frame clones and leaves out a portion. In the table there are approximately 270,000 clones, approximately 85% of which are singletons. The specimen was peripheral blood. These receptor sequences come from a woman aged 70-85 years with acute or convalescent COVID-19.

This clone has just one count. The gene calls are TRBV5-1 and TRBJ2-3, with TRBD1 as a possible D gene (7 bases). The CDR3 is made up of 15 amino acids. CDR1 and CDR2 (germline): SGHRS, YFSETQ. The V gene lost 2 bases and the J gene lost 5 bases, with 15 bases spanning the gap. CDR3 coding DNA: TGCGCCAGCAGCTTTGGGGGGACAGTCAGAGATACGCAGTATTTT. It is translated as CASSFGGTVRDTQYF.

This chain connects TRBV30 to TRBJ1-4, with D unclear. The CDR3 length is 11 residues. The ends were cut back, 2 bases at V and 5 bases at J, with 3 bases in the middle. CDR1 and CDR2 (germline): GTSNPN, SVGIG (reference sequence). The CDR3 sequence: CAWSRNEKLFF. The DNA for the CDR3 is TGTGCCTGGAGTCGGAATGAAAAACTGTTTTTT.

This chain connects TRBV5-1 to TRBJ2-5, with TRBD1 matching over 8 bases. Trimming took 4 bases from V and 3 from J; bases not matched to a gene: 8. CDR1 and CDR2 (germline): SGHRS, YFSETQ. This CDR3 region has 15 residues. DNA of the CDR3: TGCGCCAGCAGCCCCCCAGGACAGGGAAAAGAGACCCAGTACTTC. Residues: CASSPPGQGKETQYF.

This clone was found once. This sequence joins TRBV2 and TRBJ2-1, with a tentative D call TRBD2 (6 bases). V lost 7 bases to trimming and J lost 14 bases, with 18 bases between them. Per germline, CDR1 SNHLY and CDR2 FYNNEI. The CDR3 is made up of 12 amino acids. The CDR3 here is CASTTEGGTKFF. Written as DNA, the CDR3 is TGTGCCAGCACTACCGAGGGCGGGACGAAGTTCTTC. The complete variable domain, with remaining parts taken from reference TRBV2 and TRBJ2-1, reads EPEVTQTPSHQVTQMGQEVILRCVPISNHLYFYWYRQILGQKVEFLVSFYNNEISEKSEIFDDQFSVERPDGSNFTLKIRSTKLEDSAMYFCASTTEGGTKFFGPGTRLTVL.

This chain connects TRBV6-5 to TRBJ1-5; maybe TRBD1 (6 bases). The CDR3 has 15 residues. Trimming cost V 6 bases and J 3 bases, with 15 bases left between them. CDR1 is MNHEY, CDR2 SVGAGI, per germline. In DNA form, the CDR3 reads TGTGCCAGCAGCAGATCGGACAGCTACAATCAGCCCCAGCATTTT. It specifies CASSRSDSYNQPQHF.

The chain uses TRBV29-1 and TRBJ1-5; D is uncertain. Trimming removed 4 bases at V and 4 bases at J, with 11 bases between. The CDR3 is made up of 13 amino acids. Germline CDR1 reads SQVTM; CDR2 reads ANQGSEA. The CDR3 region is CSVGIGRNQPQHF. CDR3 DNA: TGCAGCGTTGGAATAGGGAGGAATCAGCCCCAGCATTTT.

This chain joins TRBV5-1 and TRBJ1-3; D might be TRBD1 (6 bases). Trimming left V 2 bases short and J 2 bases short, with 11 bases between. The CDR3 length is 15 residues. Germline lookup yields CDR1 SGHRS and CDR2 YFSETQ. The CDR3 spells CASSFSSGAGNTIYF. Written as DNA, the CDR3 is TGCGCCAGCAGCTTCTCTTCAGGGGCTGGAAACACCATATATTTT.

The chain joins TRBV18 to TRBJ1-1; TRBD1 matches at 7 bases. The length of the CDR3 is 16 residues. Per the germline V gene, CDR1 is KGHSH and CDR2 is LQKENI. The V gene end was trimmed by 4 bases and the J gene end by 0 bases; junction bases not matched to a gene: 8. The CDR3 here is CASSHGTAVMNTEAFF. The CDR3 DNA follows: TGTGCCAGCTCACATGGGACAGCTGTTATGAACACTGAAGCTTTCTTT. Supplemented by reference TRBV18 and TRBJ1-1, the full variable domain reads NAGVMQNPRHLVRRRGQEARLRCSPMKGHSHVYWYRQLPEEGLKFMVYLQKENIIDESGMPKERFSAEFPKEGPSILRIQQVVRGDSAAYFCASSHGTAVMNTEAFFGQGTRLTVV.

This clone was counted a few times. The chain links TRBV30 to TRBJ1-3; D is unresolved. Per the germline V gene, CDR1 is GTSNPN and CDR2 is SVGIG (reference sequence). The length of the CDR3 is 15 residues. V lost 3 bases to trimming and J lost 0 bases, with 12 bases between them. This chain's CDR3 is CAWSLGGGSGNTIYF. The CDR3, as DNA: TGTGCCTGGAGCCTCGGAGGAGGCTCTGGAAACACCATATATTTT.

V and J are TRBV5-4 and TRBJ2-7; 14 bases match TRBD2. The germline gives CDR1 SGHNT, CDR2 YYREEE (reference sequence). The CDR3 is 17 residues long. V lost 4 bases to trimming and J lost 1 base; unmatched junction nucleotides: 7. CDR3 nucleotide sequence: TGTGCCAGCAGCCCGGGACTAGCGGGGGCCCTATCCTACGAGCAGTACTTC. Translating it yields CASSPGLAGALSYEQYF.

V gene TRBV11-3 combines with J gene TRBJ1-6; 7 nucleotides agree with TRBD1. CDR1 is SGHNT, CDR2 YENEEA, per germline. V lost 3 bases to trimming and J lost 18 bases; unmatched junction nucleotides: 5. This CDR3 region has 11 residues. In DNA, the CDR3 is TGTGCCAGCAGCTTGACAGGGCCCGACCACTTT. Protein: CASSLTGPDHF. Full variable domain (outside the CDR3, taken from reference TRBV11-3 and TRBJ1-6): EAGVVQSPRYKIIEKKQPVAFWCNPISGHNTLYWYLQNLGQGPELLIRYENEEAVDDSQLPKDRFSAERLKGVDSTLKIQPAELGDSAVYLCASSLTGPDHFGNGTRLTVT.

This clone occurred a few times. The chain recombines TRBV4-1 with TRBJ2-3; 7 bases are a match to TRBD1. The CDR3 covers 16 residues. V shed 1 base, J shed 5 bases, and the junction held 9 bases outside the gene matches. Germline V gives CDR1 MGHRA, CDR2 YSYEKL. CDR3 nucleotide sequence: TGCGCCAGCAGCCAAGTGGGAAGACAGGGTAAAGATACGCAGTATTTT. Translation: CASSQVGRQGKDTQYF.

Remarks on this clone: The same CDR3 arises from other DNA sequences in this sample as well. The rearrangement uses TRBV12-3 or TRBV12-4 and TRBJ2-2, with D perhaps TRBD1 (6 bases). V was cut by 4 bases and J by 5 bases, with 8 bases left in between. This CDR3 contains 13 residues. This chain's CDR3 is CASSSQGTGELFF. The CDR3 region has the DNA TGTGCCAGCAGTTCACAGGGAACCGGGGAGCTGTTTTTT.

J is TRBJ1-1 and V is TRBV4-2; D remains unclear. V was trimmed by 8 bases and J by 0 bases, leaving 13 bases between them. This CDR3 spans 14 amino acids. From germline, CDR1 is LGHNA and CDR2 YNFKEQ. CDR3 DNA: TGTGCCAGCCTCGGAGGGAACATGAACACTGAAGCTTTCTTT. This encodes CASLGGNMNTEAFF.

With regard to this clone: The same CDR3 also results from other DNA sequences found in this sample. CDR3 DNA sequence: TGTGCCAGCAGAGTTGACAGTAACTATGGCTACACCTTC. Translated: CASRVDSNYGYTF. This chain links TRBV6-4 with TRBJ1-2, with D possibly being TRBD1 (5 bases). CDR3 size: 13 residues. Germline V lookup: CDR1 MRHNA, CDR2 SNTAGT. V was clipped by 6 bases and J by 1 base, with 9 bases between them.

The chain couples TRBV4-1 to TRBJ1-1; D is perhaps TRBD1 (6 bases). CDR3 length: 16 residues. Trimming left V 0 bases short and J 0 bases short, with 11 bases between. The germline V gene encodes CDR1 MGHRA and CDR2 YSYEKL. The CDR3 DNA reads TGCGCCAGCAGCCAAGAGGGCAGGGGATTGAACACTGAAGCTTTCTTT. Translating it yields CASSQEGRGLNTEAFF.

The chain joins TRBV6-6 to TRBJ1-2, with D uncertain. With 0 bases removed from V and 5 bases from J, the gap between germline ends came to 4 bases. In germline, CDR1 is MNHNY, CDR2 SVGAGI (reference sequence). The CDR3 spans 12 residues. The CDR3 bases are TGTGCCAGCAGTTACTCTCGTTATGGCTACACCTTC. Its protein product is CASSYSRYGYTF.

The V and J genes are TRBV30 and TRBJ1-1; no reliable D call. The germline V gene has CDR1 GTSNPN and CDR2 SVGIG (reference sequence). The CDR3 loop spans 13 amino acids. Trimming stripped 4 bases from V and 1 base from J, with 10 bases between. This CDR3 reads CAWTTSRNTEAFF. The CDR3 nucleotides read TGTGCCTGGACCACTAGCCGGAACACTGAAGCTTTCTTT.

This chain connects TRBV18 to TRBJ1-2; TRBD1 matches at 7 bases. CDR3 length: 16 amino acids. CDR1 and CDR2 (germline): KGHSH, LQKENI. V shed 6 bases, J shed 1 base, and the junction held 11 bases outside the gene matches. CDR3 residues: CASSPDRVYSNYGYTF. The CDR3 DNA sequence: TGTGCCAGCTCGCCAGACAGGGTGTACAGTAACTATGGCTACACCTTC.

A note on this clone: Other DNA sequences in this specimen translate into the identical CDR3. V gene TRBV2 combines with J gene TRBJ2-7, with 7 nucleotides matching TRBD2. The CDR3 spans 11 residues. Germline CDR1 and CDR2: SNHLY and FYNNEI. After removal of 4 bases from V and 6 bases from J, the junction contained 0 bases not matched to a gene. The CDR3 DNA reads as TGTGCCAGCAGTGGACTAGCCGAGCAGTACTTC. Its protein product is CASSGLAEQYF.

This clone has just a few counts. The chain is built from TRBV6-5 and TRBJ1-1, with D maybe TRBD1 (5 bases). V was shortened by 6 bases and J by 0 bases, with 11 bases between the two germline ends. The CDR3 has 14 amino acids. From germline, CDR1 is MNHEY and CDR2 SVGAGI. The CDR3 spells CASRPREVNTEAFF. The DNA of the CDR3 is TGTGCCAGCAGGCCCAGGGAGGTGAACACTGAAGCTTTCTTT.

The rearrangement uses TRBV6-6 and TRBJ1-1; D is ambiguous. Germline V gene data show CDR1 as MNHNY and CDR2 as SVGAGI (reference sequence). The CDR3 has 14 residues. V lost 6 bases and J 3 bases, leaving 14 bases between the germline ends. The CDR3 here is CASSLQASHTEAFF. CDR3 sequence (DNA): TGTGCCAGCAGCTTGCAGGCCTCACACACTGAAGCTTTCTTT.

V gene TRBV18 combines with J gene TRBJ2-4; 9 nucleotides align to TRBD1. V trimming: 3 bases; J trimming: 7 bases; junction bases outside the gene matches: 1. The CDR3 length is 13 residues. Germline CDR1 KGHSH, CDR2 LQKENI. CDR3 in amino acids: CASSPGTGNIQYF. The CDR3 DNA is TGTGCCAGCTCACCCGGGACAGGGAACATTCAGTACTTC.